Below, one TCR beta chain is given with its context. Its antigen is not known. Sequencing used immunoSEQ multiplex PCR; TCRdb keeps in-frame clones, though not all of them. The top ten clones hold roughly 0.5% of a sample with fewer than 300,000 clones, about 92% of them seen once. This CDR3 has 13 residues. CDR1 GTSNPN and CDR2 SVGIG come from the germline V gene (reference sequence). The J segment lost 4 bases and the V segment lost 8 bases, leaving 9 bases of the junction unmatched. This sample was taken from a study of T cell responses to AZD1222 COVID-19 vaccine. Study-wide results and caveats: With dominance at 160-218 and 743-854, vaccine-associated CD4 TCRs spanned spike.

The chain uses TRBV30 and TRBJ2-7, with 9 bases that match TRBD2. The TCR comes from an adult in good health. The sequencing here drew on peripheral blood, taken on day 0 of AZD1222 vaccination. CDR3 in amino acids: CARRRLAVYEQYF. The CDR3 DNA reads as TGTGCCCGTCGACGACTAGCGGTTTACGAGCAGTACTTC.